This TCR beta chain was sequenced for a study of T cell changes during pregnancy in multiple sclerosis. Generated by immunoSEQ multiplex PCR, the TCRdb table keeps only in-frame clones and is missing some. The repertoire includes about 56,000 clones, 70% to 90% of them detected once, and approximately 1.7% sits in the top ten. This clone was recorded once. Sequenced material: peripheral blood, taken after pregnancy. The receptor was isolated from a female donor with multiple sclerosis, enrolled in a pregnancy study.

CDR3 sequence: CASSPMRGREQFF. The CDR3, as DNA: TGTGCCAGCTCACCGATGAGGGGGCGTGAGCAGTTCTTC. The V and J genes are TRBV18 and TRBJ2-1, with 7 bases matching TRBD1. The trim removed 3 bases at V and 9 bases at J, leaving 5 bases unmatched. Germline V gene data show CDR1 as KGHSH and CDR2 as LQKENI. CDR3 length equals 13 residues. Full variable domain (outside the CDR3, taken from reference TRBV18 and TRBJ2-1): NAGVMQNPRHLVRRRGQEARLRCSPMKGHSHVYWYRQLPEEGLKFMVYLQKENIIDESGMPKERFSAEFPKEGPSILRIQQVVRGDSAAYFCASSPMRGREQFFGPGTRLTVL.